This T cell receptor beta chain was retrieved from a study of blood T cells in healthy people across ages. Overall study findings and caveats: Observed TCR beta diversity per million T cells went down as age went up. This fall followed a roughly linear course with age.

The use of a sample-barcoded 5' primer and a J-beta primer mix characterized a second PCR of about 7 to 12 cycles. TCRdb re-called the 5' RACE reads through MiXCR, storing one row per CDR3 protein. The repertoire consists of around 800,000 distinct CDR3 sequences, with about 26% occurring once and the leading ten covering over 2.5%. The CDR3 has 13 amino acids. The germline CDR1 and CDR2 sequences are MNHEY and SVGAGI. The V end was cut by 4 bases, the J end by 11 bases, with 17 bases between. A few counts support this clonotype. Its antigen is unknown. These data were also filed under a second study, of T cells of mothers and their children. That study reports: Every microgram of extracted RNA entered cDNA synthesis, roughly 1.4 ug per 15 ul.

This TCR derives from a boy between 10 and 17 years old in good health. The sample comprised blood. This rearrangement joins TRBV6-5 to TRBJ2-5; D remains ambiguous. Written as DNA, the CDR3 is TGTGCCAGCAGTTCATTGGGTTTGGCGGAGCAGTACTTC. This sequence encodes CASSSLGLAEQYF.